The sequence of this T cell receptor beta chain was determined in a study of radiation and T cells in renal cell carcinoma. Study as a whole: Nephrectomy followed 15 Gy stereotactic body radiation by 4 weeks.

This CDR3 is 13 amino acids long. V dropped 8 bases and J dropped 4 bases, with 12 bases sitting between them. Germline V gene lookup returns CDR1 MNHEY and CDR2 SMNVEV (reference sequence). Described time point: blood 2 weeks post-SBRT. The treatment is: 15 Gy SBRT to primary tumor, nephrectomy 4 weeks later. Profiled with immunoSEQ multiplex PCR; TCRdb holds only in-frame clones, not every one. The data hold roughly 130,000 clones, with about 81% observed a single time. Here the sequenced sample was blood, taken from a patient whose treatment included radiotherapy and nephrectomy. The chain recombines TRBV27 with TRBJ1-5, with D uncertain. The TCR was taken from a woman in her sixties or seventies with renal cell carcinoma. CDR3 loop: CASGLQYNQPQHF. CDR3 coding DNA: TGTGCCAGCGGCCTACAATATAATCAGCCCCAGCATTTT.